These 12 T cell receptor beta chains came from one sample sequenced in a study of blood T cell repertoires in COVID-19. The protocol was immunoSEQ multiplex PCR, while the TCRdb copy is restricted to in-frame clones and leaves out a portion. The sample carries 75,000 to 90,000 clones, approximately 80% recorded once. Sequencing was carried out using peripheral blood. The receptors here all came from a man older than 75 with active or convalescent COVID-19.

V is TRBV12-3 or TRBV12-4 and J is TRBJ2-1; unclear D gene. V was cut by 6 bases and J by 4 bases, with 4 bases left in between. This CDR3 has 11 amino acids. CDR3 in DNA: TGTGCCAGCAGGAGATACAATGAGCAGTTCTTC. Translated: CASRRYNEQFF.

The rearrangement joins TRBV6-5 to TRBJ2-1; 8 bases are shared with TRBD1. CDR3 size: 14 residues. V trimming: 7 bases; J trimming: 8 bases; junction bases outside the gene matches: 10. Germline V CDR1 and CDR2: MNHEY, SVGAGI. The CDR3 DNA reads TGTGCCAGCACTCAGGGGGCAGGATCATATGAGCAGTTCTTC. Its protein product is CASTQGAGSYEQFF.

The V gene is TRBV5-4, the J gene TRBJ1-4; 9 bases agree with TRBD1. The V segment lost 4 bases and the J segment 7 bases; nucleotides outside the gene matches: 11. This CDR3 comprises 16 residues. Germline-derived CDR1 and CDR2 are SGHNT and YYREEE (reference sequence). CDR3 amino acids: CASSPARQGGLEKLFF. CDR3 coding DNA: TGTGCCAGCAGCCCAGCTCGACAGGGGGGGCTTGAAAAACTGTTTTTT.

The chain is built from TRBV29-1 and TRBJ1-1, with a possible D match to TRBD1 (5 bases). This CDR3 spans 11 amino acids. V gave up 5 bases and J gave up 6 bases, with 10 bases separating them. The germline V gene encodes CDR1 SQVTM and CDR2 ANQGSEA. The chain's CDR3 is CSVWRGAEAFF. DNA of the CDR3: TGCAGCGTTTGGAGGGGAGCTGAAGCTTTCTTT.

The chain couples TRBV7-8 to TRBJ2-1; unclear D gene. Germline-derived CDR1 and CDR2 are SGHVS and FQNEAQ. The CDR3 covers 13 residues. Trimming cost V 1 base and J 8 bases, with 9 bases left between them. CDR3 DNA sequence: TGTGCCAGCAGCTTAGAACCACTGGATGAGCAGTTCTTC. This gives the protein CASSLEPLDEQFF.

DNA of the CDR3: TGTGCCAGCAGCCCCCAGGCGATTAACACCGGGGAGCTGTTTTTT. Translated, it gives CASSPQAINTGELFF. The chain recombines TRBV3-1 (or the pseudogene TRBV3-2) with TRBJ2-2; D is ambiguous. The CDR3 loop spans 15 amino acids. The V and J ends lost 4 bases and 2 bases respectively, with 11 bases between them. From germline, CDR1 is LGHDT and CDR2 YNNKEL (reference sequence).

The CDR3 loop reads CAWSGLTADNSYEQYV. Written as DNA, the CDR3 is TGTGCCTGGAGTGGACTTACGGCGGACAACTCCTACGAGCAGTACGTC. The V and J genes are TRBV30 and TRBJ2-7; possible D gene TRBD1, 5 bases. Trimming took 1 base from V and 0 from J, leaving 16 bases between them. CDR1 is GTSNPN and CDR2 is SVGIG in the germline V gene (reference sequence). This CDR3 has 16 residues.

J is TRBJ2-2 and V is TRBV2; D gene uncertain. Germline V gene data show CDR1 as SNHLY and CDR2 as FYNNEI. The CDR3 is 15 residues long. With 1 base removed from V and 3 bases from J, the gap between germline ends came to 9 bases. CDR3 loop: CASSEGHGDTGELFF. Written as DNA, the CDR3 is TGTGCCAGCAGTGAAGGGCACGGAGACACCGGGGAGCTGTTTTTT.

This CDR3 reads CASSSEGGGPQHF. Here the CDR3 DNA reads TGTGCCAGCAGCTCCGAGGGGGGGGGTCCCCAGCATTTT. This chain connects TRBV5-8 to TRBJ1-5, with D perhaps matching TRBD1 (6 bases). Looked up from germline, CDR1 is SGHTS and CDR2 is YDEGEE. This CDR3 is 13 amino acids long. Deletions cut 3 bases from V and 10 bases from J, with 14 bases between.

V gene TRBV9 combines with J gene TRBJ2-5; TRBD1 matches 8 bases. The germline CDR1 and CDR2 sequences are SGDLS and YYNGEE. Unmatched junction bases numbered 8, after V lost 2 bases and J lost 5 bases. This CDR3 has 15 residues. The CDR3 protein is CASSVNGQGWETQYF. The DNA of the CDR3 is TGTGCCAGCAGCGTTAATGGACAGGGCTGGGAGACCCAGTACTTC.

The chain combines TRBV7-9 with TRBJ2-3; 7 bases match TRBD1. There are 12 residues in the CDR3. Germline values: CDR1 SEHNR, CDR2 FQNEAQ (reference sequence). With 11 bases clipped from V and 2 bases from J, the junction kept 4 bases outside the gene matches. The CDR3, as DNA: TGTGCCGGCGGACAGGTCACAGATACGCAGTATTTT. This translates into CAGGQVTDTQYF.

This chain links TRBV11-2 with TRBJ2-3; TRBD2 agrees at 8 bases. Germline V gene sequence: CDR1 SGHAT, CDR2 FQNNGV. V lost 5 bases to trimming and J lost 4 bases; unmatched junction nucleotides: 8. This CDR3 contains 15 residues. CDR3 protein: CASSTHGLAPDTQYF. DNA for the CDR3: TGTGCCAGCAGCACCCACGGACTAGCACCAGATACGCAGTATTTT.